This T cell receptor beta chain was found in a study of identifying expanded T cells in peripheral blood. General study results and limits: Differentially abundant clones: around 1.2 between replicates, 15 to 17 at around 14 days, 19 to 20 at four. Across healthy donors, higher total template counts meant significantly greater roughly 2-week count variance.

This CDR3 contains 15 residues. Trimming removed 0 bases at V and 3 bases at J, with 12 bases between. Germline CDR1 and CDR2: LGHNA and YSLEER. Produced via immunoSEQ multiplex PCR; TCRdb's table is partial and in-frame only. Of more than 75,000 clones listed, 70% to 90% are singletons. Note on this clone: Its antigen remains unknown.

No infections or other immune events were documented during collection. The sequenced sample was blood. This TCR derives from a person aged 18 to 75 in good health. V gene TRBV4-3 combines with J gene TRBJ2-7; D is unclear. CDR3: CASSQDFGMNYEQYF. Here the CDR3 DNA reads TGCGCCAGCAGCCAAGATTTTGGGATGAACTACGAGCAGTACTTC.